These 25 T cell receptor beta chains were sequenced from one sample in a study of vaccination and CD4 T cells after COVID-19. These receptors have no known antigen. An Oncomine TCR Beta short-read assay was used to sequence the DNA from cultured CD4+ T cells. TCRdb fed the PCR reads into MiXCR, producing one record per CDR3 protein. The sample has 2,500 to 3,500 distinct CDR3 sequences; 80% are singletons. Treatment defined: 10-day PBMC culture with coronavirus spike peptide pools or control peptides (ViraFEST assay). Sequenced: CD4+ T cells from blood, cultured in vitro. The source of these receptors is a human donor who had recovered from COVID-19.

The chain carries TRBV7-9 and TRBJ1-3; D remains ambiguous. Germline CDR1 is SEHNR and CDR2 is FQNEAQ (reference sequence). V lost 5 bases to trimming and J lost 0 bases, with 5 bases between them. CDR3 size: 13 residues. Written as DNA, the CDR3 is TGTGCCAGCAGCCAGAGCTCTGGAAACACCATATATTTT. Translated: CASSQSSGNTIYF. The whole variable domain, remainder taken from reference TRBV7-9 and TRBJ1-3, is DTGVSQNPRHKITKRGQNVTFRCDPISEHNRLYWYRQTLGQGPEFLTYFQNEAQLEKSRLLSDRFSAERPKGSFSTLEIQRTEQGDSAMYLCASSQSSGNTIYFGEGSWLTVV.

V gene TRBV20-1 combines with J gene TRBJ1-2, with 8 bases aligning to TRBD1. Germline-derived CDR1 and CDR2 are DFQATT and SNEGSKA (reference sequence). Losses at the gene ends were 2 bases for V and 7 bases for J; bases not matched to a gene: 9. This CDR3 is 14 amino acids long. CDR3 sequence (DNA): TGCAGTGCTAGAAAGACAGGGGCCGCCGTTGGCTACACCTTC. Protein sequence: CSARKTGAAVGYTF.

The chain carries TRBV21-1 and TRBJ2-3; whether TRBD1, the table's D call, matches the DNA was not checked. TRBV21-1 is a recognized pseudogene. The CDR3 totals 15 residues. This chain's CDR3 is CASSSRAGGRYTQYF. CDR3 DNA: TGTGCCAGCAGCTCCCGCGCGGGGGGGCGATATACGCAGTATTTT.

The chain is built from TRBV7-3 and TRBJ1-2; D unresolved. Between the trimmed V and J ends, which lost 5 bases and 4 bases, there was a span of 14 bases. Per germline, CDR1 SGHTA and CDR2 FQGTGA. The CDR3 length is 14 residues. The CDR3 DNA reads TGTGCCAGCAGCCCGCCCGGGATGCCCTATGGCTACACCTTC. Translation gives CASSPPGMPYGYTF.

The chain uses TRBV6-1 and TRBJ1-2; 7 bases line up with TRBD1. The CDR3 totals 16 residues. CDR1 is MNHNS, CDR2 SASEGT, per germline. Trimming at V came to 7 bases and at J to 8 bases, leaving 19 bases not matched to a gene. CDR3 DNA: TGTGCCAGCACCCAAGACAGGGTCGGGGGTTCGGGAGGCTACACCTTC. The encoded protein is CASTQDRVGGSGGYTF.

This sequence joins TRBV2 and TRBJ1-2; 9 bases fit TRBD1. Trimming took 11 bases from V and 3 from J; bases not matched to a gene: 7. This CDR3 comprises 13 residues. Looked up from germline, CDR1 is SNHLY and CDR2 is FYNNEI. This chain's CDR3 is CALRQGEDYGYTF. CDR3 sequence (DNA): TGTGCCTTGAGACAGGGGGAGGACTATGGCTACACCTTC. The full variable domain, with the rest looked up from reference TRBV2 and TRBJ1-2, is EPEVTQTPSHQVTQMGQEVILRCVPISNHLYFYWYRQILGQKVEFLVSFYNNEISEKSEIFDDQFSVERPDGSNFTLKIRSTKLEDSAMYFCALRQGEDYGYTFGSGTRLTVV.

The J gene is TRBJ2-1, the V gene TRBV6-1; 8 nucleotides match TRBD2. The CDR3 is made up of 16 amino acids. Losses at the gene ends were 7 bases for V and 0 bases for J; bases not matched to a gene: 8. The germline gives CDR1 MNHNS, CDR2 SASEGT. The CDR3 DNA reads TGTGCCAGCAAGATTAGCGGGGTCGGCTCCTACAATGAGCAGTTCTTC. It specifies CASKISGVGSYNEQFF.

The rearrangement links TRBV7-2 to TRBJ2-1; 7 bases fit TRBD1. Looked up from germline, CDR1 is SGHTA and CDR2 is FQGNSA. This CDR3 spans 16 amino acids. With 3 bases clipped from V and 1 base from J, the junction kept 6 bases outside the gene matches. The CDR3 reads CASSFDRELSYNEQFF. For the CDR3, the DNA is TGTGCCAGCAGCTTCGACAGGGAGCTATCCTACAATGAGCAGTTCTTC.

Concerning this clonotype: Compared with germline, one end of the junction differs, possibly owing to a read error. The chain couples TRBV27 to TRBJ2-5; 12 positions agree with TRBD1. The CDR3 loop spans 14 amino acids. Germline CDR1 and CDR2: MNHEY and SMNVEV (reference sequence). The CDR3 nucleotides read TGTGCCAGCAGTCGGGACAGGGGGCAAGTGACCCAGTACTTC. Its translation is CASSRDRGQVTQYF.

Within the sample, this clonotype is large. V usage is TRBV20-1 and J usage is TRBJ1-1; D possibly corresponds to TRBD1 (6 bases). Looked up from germline, CDR1 is DFQATT and CDR2 is SNEGSKA (reference sequence). The CDR3 extends over 13 amino acids. Trimming pared 5 bases from V and 3 bases from J, leaving 13 bases between. The CDR3 region has the DNA TGCAGTGCTCCCGCGGACAGCCACACTGAAGCTTTCTTT. It codes for CSAPADSHTEAFF.

This clonotype appeared a few times. V and J are TRBV2 and TRBJ2-5; D is unresolved. The CDR3 has 11 amino acids. CDR1 SNHLY and CDR2 FYNNEI come from the germline V gene. V lost 3 bases and J 7 bases, leaving 6 bases between the germline ends. CDR3 bases: TGTGCCAGCAGTGAGGATCGGACCCAGTACTTC. This codes for CASSEDRTQYF.

This clonotype was picked up one time. The CDR3 DNA reads TGCAGTGCTAGAGAGGGGCTGGGTTCACCCCTCCACTTT. Translated: CSAREGLGSPLHF. The rearrangement links TRBV20-1 to TRBJ1-6; possible D gene TRBD1, 5 bases. The germline V and J ends were trimmed by 0 bases and 9 bases, with 9 bases remaining between them. Germline V gene sequence: CDR1 DFQATT, CDR2 SNEGSKA (reference sequence). This CDR3 contains 13 residues.

This clonotype showed up just once. The DNA for the CDR3 is TGCAGTGCTCGCCGCGGAGCGGTGGGAGCAGATACGCAGTATTTT. It translates to CSARRGAVGADTQYF. J is TRBJ2-3 and V is TRBV20-1; possibly TRBD2 for D (5 bases). Germline V CDR1 and CDR2: DFQATT, SNEGSKA (reference sequence). There are 15 residues in the CDR3. Trimming removed 5 bases from V and 4 bases from J, with 19 bases in between.

This clonotype was seen a few times. This chain joins TRBV20-1 and TRBJ2-3; 7 nucleotides line up with TRBD2. Trimming removed 6 bases from V and 9 bases from J; junction bases left unmatched: 15. Germline CDR1 reads DFQATT; CDR2 reads SNEGSKA (reference sequence). The CDR3 spans 14 residues. The CDR3 sequence: CSANRLGTTETQYF. The DNA for the CDR3 is TGCAGTGCCAACCGCCTAGGGACTACGGAGACGCAGTATTTT.

J is TRBJ1-6 and V is TRBV19; 9 bases fit TRBD1. The CDR3 covers 15 residues. V lost 7 bases to trimming and J lost 4 bases; unmatched junction nucleotides: 5. Germline CDR1 reads LNHDA; CDR2 reads SQIVND (reference sequence). The DNA of the CDR3 is TGTGCCAGTACCAAGGACAGGGGTTATAATTCACCCCTCCACTTT. Its translation is CASTKDRGYNSPLHF.

This clonotype was detected once. V is TRBV19 and J is TRBJ1-5; no firm D call. The CDR3 covers 18 residues. Germline-derived CDR1 and CDR2 are LNHDA and SQIVND (reference sequence). Deletions cut 7 bases from V and 0 bases from J, with 22 bases between. The chain's CDR3 is CASTFSFLGSYSNQPQHF. The CDR3 DNA sequence: TGTGCCAGTACTTTTAGCTTTCTCGGCAGTTATAGCAATCAGCCCCAGCATTTT.

The V and J genes are TRBV24-1 and TRBJ2-3; no firm D call. This CDR3 has 13 amino acids. Between the trimmed V and J ends, which lost 5 bases and 5 bases, there was a span of 10 bases. Germline V gene data show CDR1 as KGHDR and CDR2 as SFDVKD. The CDR3 bases are TGTGCCACCAGTGGGGATTGGGAAGATACGCAGTATTTT. Translated, it gives CATSGDWEDTQYF.

J is TRBJ1-2 and V is TRBV27, with D perhaps TRBD1 (6 bases). Per germline, CDR1 MNHEY and CDR2 SMNVEV (reference sequence). CDR3 length: 17 residues. The germline V and J ends were trimmed by 5 bases and 4 bases, with 23 bases remaining between them. CDR3 coding DNA: TGTGCCAGCAGTCCTCAACAGGGAAGCCCGATCTCCTATGGCTACACCTTC. This codes for CASSPQQGSPISYGYTF.

J is TRBJ2-7 and V is TRBV12-5; no clear D gene. V was trimmed by 9 bases and J by 1 base, leaving 28 bases between them. This CDR3 region has 18 residues. Germline CDR1 LGHNT, CDR2 FRNRAP. The CDR3 reads CAREAKVSPNAESYEQYF. The CDR3 DNA follows: TGTGCTAGAGAGGCAAAGGTCTCCCCCAACGCGGAATCCTACGAGCAGTACTTC. The entire variable domain, with the rest obtained from reference TRBV12-5 and TRBJ2-7, is as follows: DARVTQTPRHKVTEMGQEVTMRCQPILGHNTVFWYRQTMMQGLELLAYFRNRAPLDDSGMPKDRFSAEMPDATLATLKIQPSEPRDSAVYFCAREAKVSPNAESYEQYFGPGTRLTVT.

This chain uses TRBV6-1 with TRBJ1-5, with 7 bases identical to TRBD1. Germline loops: CDR1 MNHNS, CDR2 SASEGT. There are 14 residues in the CDR3. V gave up 6 bases and J gave up 4 bases; unmatched junction bases: 6. The CDR3 DNA is TGTGCCAGCAGACGAGACAGGGTGAATCAGCCCCAGCATTTT. Its protein product is CASRRDRVNQPQHF.

Remarks on this clonotype: This may be a read error, as it is one base from a much larger clone. The CDR3 does not close with the conserved phenylalanine or tryptophan, likely indicating a read error. The chain has TRBV19 and TRBJ2-3; 10 bases agree with TRBD2. The trim removed 1 base at V and 5 bases at J, leaving 12 bases unmatched. The germline CDR1 and CDR2 sequences are LNHDA and SQIVND (reference sequence). The CDR3 runs to 18 residues. The CDR3 nucleotides read TGTGCCAGTAGTATAGCTTGGCTAGCGGGGGCAAAGTTAGATACGCAGTATCTT. This translates into CASSIAWLAGAKLDTQYL.

With regard to this clonotype: This may be a read error: a much more frequent sequence differs by one nucleotide. The CDR3 DNA sequence: TGTGCCAGCAGGTCCCCGGGACTCCCAATCTGCAATGAGCAGTTCTTC. Residues: CASRSPGLPICNEQFF. The genes are TRBV2 and TRBJ2-1; D is perhaps TRBD2 (6 bases). Germline V gene data show CDR1 as SNHLY and CDR2 as FYNNEI. The CDR3 covers 16 residues. The V and J ends lost 6 bases and 6 bases respectively, with 21 bases between them.

This clonotype has a single count. V and J are TRBV6-5 and TRBJ2-2, with D tentatively TRBD2 (6 bases). This CDR3 is built from 15 residues. V gave up 4 bases and J gave up 2 bases, with 11 bases separating them. Per germline, CDR1 MNHEY and CDR2 SVGAGI. CDR3 nucleotide sequence: TGTGCCAGCAGTTTCGGGACTCGTAACACCGGGGAGCTGTTTTTT. Protein sequence: CASSFGTRNTGELFF.

The chain joins TRBV4-2 to TRBJ1-4, with D uncertain. The CDR3 runs to 18 residues. V lost 1 base, J lost 0 bases, and 15 bases lay in between. CDR1 is LGHNA, CDR2 YNFKEQ, per germline. Here the CDR3 reads CASSQGVTISATNEKLFF. CDR3 sequence (DNA): TGTGCCAGCAGCCAAGGGGTCACGATCTCTGCAACTAATGAAAAACTGTTTTTT.

The table lists this clonotype with a count of one. J is TRBJ2-2 and V is TRBV10-3; D uncertain. Trimming took off 5 bases at V and 0 bases at J, with 13 bases between the two ends. From germline, CDR1 is ENHRY and CDR2 SYGVKD. The CDR3 consists of 16 residues. In nucleotides, the CDR3 is TGTGCCATCAGTCCAGCTGGTACCCCGAACACCGGGGAGCTGTTTTTT. Its translation: CAISPAGTPNTGELFF.